What follows are 30 T cell receptor beta chains derived from one specimen sequenced in a study of shared clonotypes between healthy human individuals. Libraries were prepared by immunoSEQ multiplex PCR; TCRdb keeps only in-frame clonotypes and omits some of them. Among a few million clones listed, approximately 93% were seen once. What was sequenced was naive CD4+ T cells from PBMCs. Subset specified: CD45RA+ positively selected. The receptors here all came from a man younger than 35 in good health. Some clones in this sample may be carry-over from other donors' samples.

This chain joins TRBV5-1 and TRBJ1-4; perhaps TRBD1 as D (6 bases). The V gene lost 4 bases and the J gene lost 6 bases, with 13 bases spanning the gap. There are 14 residues in the CDR3. In germline, CDR1 is SGHRS, CDR2 YFSETQ. CDR3 DNA sequence: TGCGCCAGCAGCGCTGGGGGCGGGGATGAAAAACTGTTTTTT. Amino acids: CASSAGGGDEKLFF.

The chain uses TRBV18 and TRBJ2-1; the D is unclear. The V gene's germline CDR1 is KGHSH and CDR2 LQKENI. V was pared by 3 bases and J by 6 bases, with 12 bases between. The CDR3 covers 14 residues. The CDR3: CASSPLRPPNEQFF. The CDR3 nucleotides read TGTGCCAGCTCACCCCTTCGCCCACCCAATGAGCAGTTCTTC.

This sequence joins TRBV19 and TRBJ1-1; perhaps TRBD1 as D (5 bases). This CDR3 comprises 11 residues. The germline gives CDR1 LNHDA, CDR2 SQIVND (reference sequence). Deletions cut 3 bases from V and 11 bases from J, with 10 bases between. The CDR3 DNA sequence: TGTGCCAGTAGTATTGGGGCGCGGGCTTTCTTT. It yields the protein CASSIGARAFF.

The chain couples TRBV7-2 to TRBJ2-7; D not certain. Germline assignment: CDR1 SGHTA and CDR2 FQGNSA. The CDR3 runs to 15 residues. The V gene lost 1 base and the J gene lost 2 bases, with 12 bases spanning the gap. CDR3 nucleotides: TGTGCCAGCAGCTTAGGCAGCGTTACTGCCTACGAGCAGTACTTC. As protein: CASSLGSVTAYEQYF.

The J gene is TRBJ2-1, the V gene TRBV5-4; no reliable D call. Trimming left V 0 bases short and J 3 bases short, with 7 bases between. This CDR3 has 14 residues. Germline assignment: CDR1 SGHNT and CDR2 YYREEE (reference sequence). The CDR3, as DNA: TGTGCCAGCAGCTTGGTCGGCGGCTACAATGAGCAGTTCTTC. Its protein product is CASSLVGGYNEQFF.

The chain couples TRBV28 to TRBJ1-2, with D unclear. Germline V gene lookup returns CDR1 MDHEN and CDR2 SYDVKM. This CDR3 contains 14 residues. Trimming shortened V by 5 bases and J by 1 base, and 11 bases separated the two germline ends. CDR3 sequence reads: CASSPLPSNYGYTF. The CDR3 DNA reads TGTGCCAGCAGTCCCCTTCCCAGTAACTATGGCTACACCTTC.

This chain joins TRBV6-1 and TRBJ1-1; perhaps TRBD1 as D (5 bases). Germline V CDR1 and CDR2: MNHNS, SASEGT. With 0 bases removed from V and 10 bases from J, the gap between germline ends came to 12 bases. The CDR3 is 13 amino acids. Here the CDR3 reads CASSEATGVVAFF. CDR3 DNA: TGTGCCAGCAGTGAAGCTACGGGGGTCGTAGCTTTCTTT.

The chain employs TRBV28 and TRBJ1-5; D is possibly TRBD1 (6 bases). V dropped 6 bases and J dropped 7 bases, with 16 bases sitting between them. CDR3 length: 14 amino acids. The germline CDR1 and CDR2 sequences are MDHEN and SYDVKM. The CDR3, as DNA: TGTGCCAGCAGAGAAAGTGGGGGCTGGCAGCCCCAGCATTTT. As protein: CASRESGGWQPQHF.

The chain is built from TRBV14 and TRBJ2-7; D possibly corresponds to TRBD2 (5 bases). The V gene lost 6 bases and the J gene lost 9 bases, with 18 bases spanning the gap. Per germline, CDR1 SGHDN and CDR2 FVKESK. This CDR3 is built from 13 residues. As DNA, the CDR3 is TGTGCCAGCAGTCAGACTTTCAGAGGGCGGCAGTACTTC. This codes for CASSQTFRGRQYF.

This sequence joins TRBV28 and TRBJ1-5; TRBD1 might be the D (6 bases). The ends were cut back, 10 bases at V and 7 bases at J, with 14 bases in the middle. CDR1 and CDR2 (germline): MDHEN, SYDVKM. The CDR3 covers 12 residues. CDR3 loop: CATGPTGQPQHF. In DNA form, the CDR3 reads TGTGCCACCGGACCGACAGGCCAGCCCCAGCATTTT.

This clone was seen more than once but under ten times. The chain carries TRBV4-3 and TRBJ2-3; 9 nucleotides agree with TRBD2. Germline CDR1 and CDR2: LGHNA and YSLEER. V dropped 0 bases and J dropped 3; count of bases not matched to a gene: 7. This CDR3 is 17 amino acids long. The CDR3 protein is CASSQDAGGRGTDTQYF. In DNA form, the CDR3 reads TGCGCCAGCAGCCAAGATGCGGGCGGGAGGGGTACAGATACGCAGTATTTT.

V gene TRBV18 combines with J gene TRBJ1-1; D gene ambiguous. V dropped 3 bases and J dropped 4 bases, with 15 bases sitting between them. The CDR3 runs 15 residues. Germline CDR1 reads KGHSH; CDR2 reads LQKENI. The CDR3 region is CASSPTSTISTEAFF. The CDR3 DNA follows: TGTGCCAGCTCACCGACATCGACGATATCCACTGAAGCTTTCTTT. Variable domain in full (rest from reference TRBV18 and TRBJ1-1): NAGVMQNPRHLVRRRGQEARLRCSPMKGHSHVYWYRQLPEEGLKFMVYLQKENIIDESGMPKERFSAEFPKEGPSILRIQQVVRGDSAAYFCASSPTSTISTEAFFGQGTRLTVV.

Regarding this clone: The sample has other DNA sequences that encode this CDR3 too. This sequence joins TRBV6-5 and TRBJ2-1, with D perhaps TRBD1 (5 bases). This CDR3 is built from 15 residues. CDR1 is MNHEY and CDR2 is SVGAGI in the germline V gene. The V end lost 2 bases, the J end lost 0 bases, and 8 bases lay between the germline ends. CDR3 bases: TGTGCCAGCAGTTACAAAGGGGCCTCCTACAATGAGCAGTTCTTC. Translation gives CASSYKGASYNEQFF.

The genes are TRBV28 and TRBJ1-2; 7 positions agree with TRBD1. The CDR3 contains 16 residues. The V segment lost 5 bases and the J segment 5 bases; nucleotides outside the gene matches: 14. Germline V gene sequence: CDR1 MDHEN, CDR2 SYDVKM. CDR3 in amino acids: CASSQGQAHRGYGYTF. In DNA, the CDR3 is TGTGCCAGCAGTCAAGGACAGGCCCATCGGGGATATGGCTACACCTTC.

This chain joins TRBV28 and TRBJ1-4; 8 bases are a match to TRBD1. The CDR3 has 15 residues. V dropped 2 bases and J dropped 7; count of bases not matched to a gene: 6. The germline V gene has CDR1 MDHEN and CDR2 SYDVKM. CDR3 coding DNA: TGTGCCAGCAGTTTAACCGGCAGGGGGCCTGAAAAACTGTTTTTT. This codes for CASSLTGRGPEKLFF.

This rearrangement joins TRBV5-1 to TRBJ2-1, with 9 bases matching TRBD1. Germline V gene data show CDR1 as SGHRS and CDR2 as YFSETQ. Trimming cost V 3 bases and J 6 bases; bases outside gene matches: 7. The CDR3 loop spans 15 amino acids. CDR3 in amino acids: CASSWDRVQLNEQFF. Here the CDR3 DNA reads TGCGCCAGCAGCTGGGACAGGGTACAACTCAATGAGCAGTTCTTC.

In the case of this clone: The sample holds other DNA sequences that translate to the same CDR3. The rearrangement uses TRBV28 and TRBJ1-1, with a tentative D call TRBD1 (6 bases). The CDR3 runs to 14 residues. Trimming stripped 1 base from V and 5 bases from J, with 11 bases between. Germline V gene sequence: CDR1 MDHEN, CDR2 SYDVKM. CDR3 in amino acids: CASSLSRGRTEAFF. In nucleotides, the CDR3 is TGTGCCAGCAGTTTATCCAGGGGCCGGACTGAAGCTTTCTTT. The full variable domain, in which reference TRBV28 and TRBJ1-1 provide the parts outside the CDR3, is DVKVTQSSRYLVKRTGEKVFLECVQDMDHENMFWYRQDPGLGLRLIYFSYDVKMKEKGDIPEGYSVSREKKERFSLILESASTNQTSMYLCASSLSRGRTEAFFGQGTRLTVV.

V and J are TRBV10-3 and TRBJ2-5; D perhaps matches TRBD2 (5 bases). CDR3 length equals 13 residues. The germline V and J ends were trimmed by 6 bases and 1 base, with 9 bases remaining between them. Germline V gene data show CDR1 as ENHRY and CDR2 as SYGVKD. The CDR3 loop is CAIRGSSQETQYF. The DNA for the CDR3 is TGTGCCATCAGGGGGAGTTCCCAAGAGACCCAGTACTTC.

The chain carries TRBV11-2 and TRBJ1-1, with D possibly being TRBD1 (6 bases). CDR1 and CDR2 (germline): SGHAT, FQNNGV. Between the trimmed V and J ends, which lost 1 base and 6 bases, there was a span of 15 bases. CDR3 length: 15 amino acids. CDR3 protein: CASSLVQGRGPEAFF. CDR3 bases: TGTGCCAGCAGCTTAGTACAGGGCAGGGGACCTGAAGCTTTCTTT.

The chain carries TRBV29-1 and TRBJ1-5; D ambiguous. Trimming removed 7 bases at V and 1 base at J, with 11 bases between. CDR1 SQVTM and CDR2 ANQGSEA come from the germline V gene. The CDR3 is made up of 13 amino acids. The CDR3 coding sequence is TGCAGCGCCTGGACTGGGAGCAATCAGCCCCAGCATTTT. Translated, it gives CSAWTGSNQPQHF.

The chain uses TRBV28 and TRBJ1-1; 8 bases match TRBD1. Germline V gives CDR1 MDHEN, CDR2 SYDVKM. The CDR3 covers 15 residues. J lost 5 bases, V lost 6 bases, and 11 bases had no gene match. The CDR3 is CASSSRQGRETEAFF. Written as DNA, the CDR3 is TGTGCCAGCAGCTCTCGACAGGGGCGCGAGACTGAAGCTTTCTTT.

This clone was counted once. V usage is TRBV4-1 and J usage is TRBJ2-5; perhaps TRBD1 as D (6 bases). This CDR3 contains 14 residues. Germline V gene sequence: CDR1 MGHRA, CDR2 YSYEKL. Trimming stripped 5 bases from V and 1 base from J, with 11 bases between. CDR3 nucleotide sequence: TGCGCCAGCAGCTTCACAGGGACCCAAGAGACCCAGTACTTC. Residues: CASSFTGTQETQYF.

To note about this clone: At the DNA level, this CDR3 is encoded by other sequences in the same sample as well. This chain's CDR3 is CASSLLAGNTGELFF. The CDR3, as DNA: TGCGCCAGCAGCTTGCTAGCGGGTAACACCGGGGAGCTGTTTTTT. V and J are TRBV5-1 and TRBJ2-2; 8 bases are a match to TRBD2. The CDR3 sequence is 15 residues long. J gave up 2 bases and V 1 base, and 1 base lay outside the gene matches. Germline assignment: CDR1 SGHRS and CDR2 YFSETQ.

The chain combines TRBV18 with TRBJ1-1, with D tentatively TRBD1 (5 bases). The germline V and J ends were trimmed by 6 bases and 4 bases, with 18 bases remaining between them. This CDR3 contains 15 residues. Germline CDR1 reads KGHSH; CDR2 reads LQKENI. For the CDR3, the DNA is TGTGCCAGCTCCACCCGGGCGGAGAGGGGCACTGAAGCTTTCTTT. Residues: CASSTRAERGTEAFF.

This chain links TRBV7-9 with TRBJ2-7; a possible D gene is TRBD1 (6 bases). This CDR3 contains 14 residues. Trimming took off 6 bases at V and 5 bases at J, with 17 bases between the two ends. Germline lookup yields CDR1 SEHNR and CDR2 FQNEAQ (reference sequence). The chain's CDR3 is CASRLTGTRDEQYF. The CDR3 region has the DNA TGTGCCAGCAGACTGACCGGGACAAGGGACGAGCAGTACTTC.

The CDR3 DNA is TGTGCCAGTAGTATAGCGCGGATAGGGTCCGGTGAAAAACTGTTTTTT. It yields the protein CASSIARIGSGEKLFF. The chain links TRBV19 to TRBJ1-4, with D unclear. V was pared by 1 base and J by 7 bases, with 16 bases between. CDR1 is LNHDA, CDR2 SQIVND, per germline (reference sequence). The CDR3 covers 16 residues.

The V and J genes are TRBV5-1 and TRBJ2-7, with 7 bases aligning to TRBD2. This CDR3 region has 12 residues. Germline V lookup: CDR1 SGHRS, CDR2 YFSETQ. The J segment lost 3 bases and the V segment lost 6 bases, leaving 3 bases of the junction unmatched. This CDR3 is CASKREDYEQYF. The CDR3 DNA follows: TGCGCCAGCAAACGGGAGGACTACGAGCAGTACTTC.

The chain couples TRBV5-4 to TRBJ2-7; TRBD1 might be the D (5 bases). Looked up from germline, CDR1 is SGHNT and CDR2 is YYREEE (reference sequence). V was cut by 2 bases and J by 3 bases, with 15 bases left in between. CDR3 length equals 15 residues. The CDR3: CASSFNLGPYYEQYF. The CDR3 nucleotides are TGTGCCAGCAGCTTCAATCTGGGGCCTTACTACGAGCAGTACTTC. Variable domain in full (rest from reference TRBV5-4 and TRBJ2-7): ETGVTQSPTHLIKTRGQQVTLRCSSQSGHNTVSWYQQALGQGPQFIFQYYREEENGRGNFPPRFSGLQFPNYSSELNVNALELDDSALYLCASSFNLGPYYEQYFGPGTRLTVT.

This chain connects TRBV7-9 to TRBJ1-4; D is perhaps TRBD1 (5 bases). This CDR3 is 18 amino acids long. The V gene lost 0 bases and the J gene lost 5 bases, with 19 bases spanning the gap. Germline V gene lookup returns CDR1 SEHNR and CDR2 FQNEAQ (reference sequence). This CDR3 reads CASSLAGGAGSQNEKLFF. CDR3 bases: TGTGCCAGCAGCTTAGCGGGTGGGGCTGGCAGTCAAAATGAAAAACTGTTTTTT.

This clone was seen a few times. The chain links TRBV28 to TRBJ1-5; D remains unclear. Germline CDR1 is MDHEN and CDR2 is SYDVKM. V lost 1 base, J lost 0 bases, and 10 bases lay in between. CDR3 length equals 16 residues. The CDR3 nucleotides are TGTGCCAGCAGTTTATCACAGATCTTTAGCAATCAGCCCCAGCATTTT. It yields the protein CASSLSQIFSNQPQHF.